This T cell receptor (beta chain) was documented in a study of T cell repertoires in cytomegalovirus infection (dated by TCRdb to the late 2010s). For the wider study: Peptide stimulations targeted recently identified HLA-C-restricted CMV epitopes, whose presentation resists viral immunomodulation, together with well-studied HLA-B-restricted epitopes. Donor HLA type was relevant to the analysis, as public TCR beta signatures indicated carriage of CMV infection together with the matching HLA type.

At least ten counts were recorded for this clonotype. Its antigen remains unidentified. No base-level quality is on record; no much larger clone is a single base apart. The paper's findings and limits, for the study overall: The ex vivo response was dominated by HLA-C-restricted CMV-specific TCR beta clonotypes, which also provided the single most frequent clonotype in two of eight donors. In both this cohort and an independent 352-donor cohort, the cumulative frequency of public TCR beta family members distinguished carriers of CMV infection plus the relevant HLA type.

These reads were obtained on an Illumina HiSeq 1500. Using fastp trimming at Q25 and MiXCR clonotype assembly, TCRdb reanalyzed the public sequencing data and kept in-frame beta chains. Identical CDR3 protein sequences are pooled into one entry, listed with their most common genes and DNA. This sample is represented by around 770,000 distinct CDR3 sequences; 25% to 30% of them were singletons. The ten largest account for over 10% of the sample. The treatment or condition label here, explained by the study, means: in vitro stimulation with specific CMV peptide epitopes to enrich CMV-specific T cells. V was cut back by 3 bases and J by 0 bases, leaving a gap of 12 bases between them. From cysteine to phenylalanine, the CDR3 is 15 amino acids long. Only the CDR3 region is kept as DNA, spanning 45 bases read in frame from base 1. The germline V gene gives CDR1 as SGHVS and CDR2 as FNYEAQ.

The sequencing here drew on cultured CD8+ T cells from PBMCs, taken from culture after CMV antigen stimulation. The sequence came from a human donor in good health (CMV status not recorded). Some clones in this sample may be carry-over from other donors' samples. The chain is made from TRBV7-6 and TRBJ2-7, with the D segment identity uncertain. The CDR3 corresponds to CASSFGDSSSYEQYF. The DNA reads TGTGCCAGCAGCTTCGGAGACTCGAGCTCCTACGAGCAGTACTTC.